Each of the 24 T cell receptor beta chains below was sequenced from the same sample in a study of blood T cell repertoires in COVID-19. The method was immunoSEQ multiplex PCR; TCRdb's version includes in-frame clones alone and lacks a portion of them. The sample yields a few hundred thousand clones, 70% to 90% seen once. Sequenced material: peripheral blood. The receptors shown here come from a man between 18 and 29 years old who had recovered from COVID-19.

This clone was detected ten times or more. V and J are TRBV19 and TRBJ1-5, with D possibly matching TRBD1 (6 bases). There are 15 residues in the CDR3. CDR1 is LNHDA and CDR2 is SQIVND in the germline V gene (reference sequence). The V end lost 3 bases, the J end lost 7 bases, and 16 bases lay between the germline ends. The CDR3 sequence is CASSIGGGARQPQHF. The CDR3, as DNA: TGTGCCAGTAGTATTGGTGGGGGGGCACGGCAGCCCCAGCATTTT.

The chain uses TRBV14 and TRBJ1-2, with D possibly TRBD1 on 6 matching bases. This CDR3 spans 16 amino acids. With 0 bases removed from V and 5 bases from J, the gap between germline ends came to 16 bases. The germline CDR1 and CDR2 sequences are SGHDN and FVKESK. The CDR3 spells CASSQDLTGRGYGYTF. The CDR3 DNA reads TGTGCCAGCAGCCAAGATCTTACCGGCAGGGGATATGGCTACACCTTC.

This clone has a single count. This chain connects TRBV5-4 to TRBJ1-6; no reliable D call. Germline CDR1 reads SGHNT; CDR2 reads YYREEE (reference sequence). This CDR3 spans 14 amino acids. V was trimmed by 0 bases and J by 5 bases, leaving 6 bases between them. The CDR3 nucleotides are TGTGCCAGCAGCTTGGACATGGATAATTCACCCCTCCACTTT. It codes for CASSLDMDNSPLHF.

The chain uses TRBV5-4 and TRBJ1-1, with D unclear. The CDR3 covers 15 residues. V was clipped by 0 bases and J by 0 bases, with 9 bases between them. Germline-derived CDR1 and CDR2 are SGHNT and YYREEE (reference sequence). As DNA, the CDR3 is TGTGCCAGCAGCTTGGAAGCTAGCCTGAACACTGAAGCTTTCTTT. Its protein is CASSLEASLNTEAFF.

The CDR3 here is CASSGTSGGAATQYF. The CDR3 region has the DNA TGTGCCAGCAGCGGGACTAGCGGGGGGGCCGCGACCCAGTACTTC. The chain has TRBV7-2 and TRBJ2-5; 16 bases map to TRBD2. With V trimmed by 5 bases and J by 7 bases, 4 bases remained unmatched. The germline V gene encodes CDR1 SGHTA and CDR2 FQGNSA. The CDR3 length is 15 residues.

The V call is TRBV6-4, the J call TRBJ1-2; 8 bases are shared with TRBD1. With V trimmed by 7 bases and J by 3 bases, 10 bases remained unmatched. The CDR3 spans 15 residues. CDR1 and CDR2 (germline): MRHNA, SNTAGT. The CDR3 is CASKKGQGGDYGYTF. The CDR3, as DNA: TGTGCCAGCAAGAAAGGACAGGGAGGTGACTATGGCTACACCTTC.

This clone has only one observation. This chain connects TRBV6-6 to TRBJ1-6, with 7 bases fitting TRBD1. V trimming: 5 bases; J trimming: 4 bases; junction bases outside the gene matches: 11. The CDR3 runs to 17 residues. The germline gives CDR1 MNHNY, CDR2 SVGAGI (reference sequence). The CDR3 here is CASSPKDGTAYNSPLHF. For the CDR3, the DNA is TGTGCCAGCAGTCCTAAAGATGGGACAGCTTATAATTCACCCCTCCACTTT.

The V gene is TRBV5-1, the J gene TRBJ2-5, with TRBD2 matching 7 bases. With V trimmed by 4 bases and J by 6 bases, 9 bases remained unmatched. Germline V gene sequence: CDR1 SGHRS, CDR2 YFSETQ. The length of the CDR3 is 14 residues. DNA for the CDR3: TGCGCCAGCAGCGCTTCTAGCGGTGGGCAGACCCAGTACTTC. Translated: CASSASSGGQTQYF.

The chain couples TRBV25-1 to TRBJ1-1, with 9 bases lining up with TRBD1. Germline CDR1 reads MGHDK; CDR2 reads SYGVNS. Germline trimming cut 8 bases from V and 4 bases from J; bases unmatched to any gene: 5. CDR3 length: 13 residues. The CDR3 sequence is CASGMTGGTEAFF. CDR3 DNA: TGTGCCAGCGGAATGACAGGGGGCACTGAAGCTTTCTTT.

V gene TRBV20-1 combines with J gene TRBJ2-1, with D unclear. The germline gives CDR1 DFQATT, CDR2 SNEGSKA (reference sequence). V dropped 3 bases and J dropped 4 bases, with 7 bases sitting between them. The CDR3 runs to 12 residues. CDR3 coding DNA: TGCAGTGCTAGTACTGTATACAATGAGCAGTTCTTC. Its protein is CSASTVYNEQFF.

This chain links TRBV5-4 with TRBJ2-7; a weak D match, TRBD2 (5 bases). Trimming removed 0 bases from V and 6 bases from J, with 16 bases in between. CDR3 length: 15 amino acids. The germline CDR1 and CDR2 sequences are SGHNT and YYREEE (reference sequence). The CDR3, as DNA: TGTGCCAGCAGCTTGGCTCGGGAAGCATCTCTCGAGCAGTACTTC. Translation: CASSLAREASLEQYF.

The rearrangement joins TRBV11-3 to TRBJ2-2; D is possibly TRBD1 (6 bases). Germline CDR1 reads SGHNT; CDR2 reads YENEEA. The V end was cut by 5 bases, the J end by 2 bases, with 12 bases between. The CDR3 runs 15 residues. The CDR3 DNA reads TGTGCCAGCAGCCATGGGACACCCAACACCGGGGAGCTGTTTTTT. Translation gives CASSHGTPNTGELFF.

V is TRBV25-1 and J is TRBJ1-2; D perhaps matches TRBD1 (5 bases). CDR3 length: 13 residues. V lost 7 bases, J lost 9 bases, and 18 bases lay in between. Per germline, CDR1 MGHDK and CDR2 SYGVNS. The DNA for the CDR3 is TGTGCCAGCATGGGGCCGGGCCGGATTCGCTACACCTTC. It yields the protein CASMGPGRIRYTF.

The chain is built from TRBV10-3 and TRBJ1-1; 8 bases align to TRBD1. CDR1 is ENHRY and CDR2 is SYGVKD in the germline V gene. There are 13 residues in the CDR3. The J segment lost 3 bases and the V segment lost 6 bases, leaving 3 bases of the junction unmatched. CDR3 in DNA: TGTGCCATCAGGAACAGGGGGGACACTGAAGCTTTCTTT. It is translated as CAIRNRGDTEAFF.

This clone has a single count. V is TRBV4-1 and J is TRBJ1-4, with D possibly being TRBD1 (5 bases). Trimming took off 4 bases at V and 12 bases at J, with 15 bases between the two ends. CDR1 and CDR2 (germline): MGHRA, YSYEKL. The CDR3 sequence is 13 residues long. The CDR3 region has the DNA TGCGCCAGCAGCCGGGGCGGCCCCGAGGAACTGTTTTTT. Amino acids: CASSRGGPEELFF.

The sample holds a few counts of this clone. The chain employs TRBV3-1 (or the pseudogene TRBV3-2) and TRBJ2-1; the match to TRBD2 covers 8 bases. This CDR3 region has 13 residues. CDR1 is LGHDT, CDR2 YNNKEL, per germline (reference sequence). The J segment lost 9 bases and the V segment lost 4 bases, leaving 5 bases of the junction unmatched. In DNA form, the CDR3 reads TGTGCCAGCAGCCCTGGACTAGCCCCTGAGCAGTTCTTC. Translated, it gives CASSPGLAPEQFF.

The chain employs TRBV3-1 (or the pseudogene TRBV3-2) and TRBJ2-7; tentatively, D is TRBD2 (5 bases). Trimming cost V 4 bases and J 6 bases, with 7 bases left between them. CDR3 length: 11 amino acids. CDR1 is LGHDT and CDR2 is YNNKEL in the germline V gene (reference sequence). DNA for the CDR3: TGTGCCAGCAGCCTAGGGAGCGAGCAGTACTTC. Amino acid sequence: CASSLGSEQYF.

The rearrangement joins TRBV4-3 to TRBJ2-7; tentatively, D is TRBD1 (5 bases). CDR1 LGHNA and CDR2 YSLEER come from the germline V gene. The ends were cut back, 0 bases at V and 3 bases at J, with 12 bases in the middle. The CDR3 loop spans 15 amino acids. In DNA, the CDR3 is TGCGCCAGCAGCCAAGAAGTGACAGACAGCTACGAGCAGTACTTC. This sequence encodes CASSQEVTDSYEQYF.

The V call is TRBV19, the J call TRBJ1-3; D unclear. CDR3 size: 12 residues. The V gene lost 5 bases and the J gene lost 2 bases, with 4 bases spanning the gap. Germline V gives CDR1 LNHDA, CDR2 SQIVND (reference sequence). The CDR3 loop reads CASSPAGNTIYF. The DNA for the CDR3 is TGTGCCAGTAGTCCTGCTGGAAACACCATATATTTT.

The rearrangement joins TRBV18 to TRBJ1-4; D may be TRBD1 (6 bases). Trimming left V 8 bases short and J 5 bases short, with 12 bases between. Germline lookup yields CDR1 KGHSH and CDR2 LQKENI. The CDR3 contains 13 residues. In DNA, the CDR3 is TGTGCCAGCCGCGGGAGGGGGAATGAAAAACTGTTTTTT. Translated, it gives CASRGRGNEKLFF.

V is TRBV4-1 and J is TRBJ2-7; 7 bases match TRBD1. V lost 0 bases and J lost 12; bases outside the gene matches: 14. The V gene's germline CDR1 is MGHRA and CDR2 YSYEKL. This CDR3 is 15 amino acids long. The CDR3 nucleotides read TGCGCCAGCAGCCAAGATGTAGGACAGGCTCAAAGGCGGTACTTC. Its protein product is CASSQDVGQAQRRYF.

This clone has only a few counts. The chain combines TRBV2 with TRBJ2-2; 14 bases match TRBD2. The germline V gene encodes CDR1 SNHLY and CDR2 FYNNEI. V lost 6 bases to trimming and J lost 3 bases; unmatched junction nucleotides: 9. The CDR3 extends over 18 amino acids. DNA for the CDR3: TGTGCCAGCAGATTTTCACCGGGACTAGCGGGGGACACCGGGGAGCTGTTTTTT. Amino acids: CASRFSPGLAGDTGELFF.

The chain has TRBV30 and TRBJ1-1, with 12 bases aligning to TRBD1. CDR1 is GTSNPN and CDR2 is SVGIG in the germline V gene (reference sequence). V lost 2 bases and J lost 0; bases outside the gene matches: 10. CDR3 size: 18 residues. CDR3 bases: TGTGCCTGGAGTCGGGACAGGGGGCATACCTTGATGAACACTGAAGCTTTCTTT. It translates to CAWSRDRGHTLMNTEAFF.

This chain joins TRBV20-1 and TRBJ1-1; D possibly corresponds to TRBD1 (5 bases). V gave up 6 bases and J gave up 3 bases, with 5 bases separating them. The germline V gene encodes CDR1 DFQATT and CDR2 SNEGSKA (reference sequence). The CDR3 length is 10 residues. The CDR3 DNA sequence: TGCAGTGCAGGGGACACTGAAGCTTTCTTT. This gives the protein CSAGDTEAFF.